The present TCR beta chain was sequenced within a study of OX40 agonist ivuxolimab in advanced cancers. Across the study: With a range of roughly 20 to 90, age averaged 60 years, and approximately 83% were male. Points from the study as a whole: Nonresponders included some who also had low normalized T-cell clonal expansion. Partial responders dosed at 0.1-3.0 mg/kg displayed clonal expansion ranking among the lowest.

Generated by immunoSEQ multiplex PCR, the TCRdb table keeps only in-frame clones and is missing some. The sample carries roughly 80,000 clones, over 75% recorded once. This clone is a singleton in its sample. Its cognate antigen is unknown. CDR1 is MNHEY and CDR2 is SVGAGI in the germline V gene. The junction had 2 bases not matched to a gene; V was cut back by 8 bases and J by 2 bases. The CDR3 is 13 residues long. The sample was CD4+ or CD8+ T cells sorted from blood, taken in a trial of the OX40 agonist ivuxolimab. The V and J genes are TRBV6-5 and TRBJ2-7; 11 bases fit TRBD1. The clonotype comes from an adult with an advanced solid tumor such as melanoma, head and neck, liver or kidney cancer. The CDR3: CASGQGAAYEQYF. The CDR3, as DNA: TGTGCCAGCGGACAGGGGGCAGCCTACGAGCAGTACTTC.